One sample yielded the 8 T cell receptor beta chains listed below, sequenced in a study of blood T cell repertoires in COVID-19. Produced via immunoSEQ multiplex PCR; TCRdb's table is partial and in-frame only. Here the sample spans about 70,000 clones, more than 75% being singletons. The sample consisted of peripheral blood. Source of these receptors: a woman in her seventies with acute or convalescent COVID-19.

V and J are TRBV6-5 and TRBJ1-1, with a weak D call TRBD1 (6 bases). This CDR3 region has 15 residues. Germline V gives CDR1 MNHEY, CDR2 SVGAGI. The V end lost 4 bases, the J end lost 0 bases, and 12 bases lay between the germline ends. CDR3 nucleotide sequence: TGTGCCAGCAGTTCCCCAACAGGGATGAACACTGAAGCTTTCTTT. This sequence encodes CASSSPTGMNTEAFF.

The chain joins TRBV7-9 to TRBJ1-3, with 10 bases lining up with TRBD1. Germline CDR1 and CDR2: SEHNR and FQNEAQ (reference sequence). J was trimmed by 4 bases and V by 5 bases; bases with no gene match: 8. The CDR3 is 16 residues long. CDR3: CASSPRDRGGGNTIYF. The CDR3 bases are TGTGCCAGCAGCCCTAGGGACAGGGGCGGCGGAAACACCATATATTTT. Together with reference TRBV7-9 and TRBJ1-3, the CDR3 gives the full variable domain: DTGVSQNPRHKITKRGQNVTFRCDPISEHNRLYWYRQTLGQGPEFLTYFQNEAQLEKSRLLSDRFSAERPKGSFSTLEIQRTEQGDSAMYLCASSPRDRGGGNTIYFGEGSWLTVV.

Only a few counts were recorded for this clone. This chain joins TRBV12-3 or TRBV12-4 and TRBJ1-1; weak D call: TRBD1 (5 bases). The CDR3 runs 13 residues. V lost 0 bases to trimming and J lost 7 bases, with 9 bases between them. In DNA form, the CDR3 reads TGTGCCAGCAGTTTAGCGTCCAGGGTTGAAGCTTTCTTT. Residues: CASSLASRVEAFF.

This rearrangement joins TRBV7-2 to TRBJ2-1; 7 nucleotides line up with TRBD2. The junction had 10 bases not matched to a gene; V was cut back by 5 bases and J by 15 bases. The germline gives CDR1 SGHTA, CDR2 FQGNSA. The CDR3 length is 12 residues. CDR3 bases: TGTGCCAGCAGCCCACTAGCGAGTCTTGGGTTCTTC. Its protein is CASSPLASLGFF.

The genes are TRBV3-1 (or the pseudogene TRBV3-2) and TRBJ1-5; D is unclear. CDR3 length equals 15 residues. Germline V gene lookup returns CDR1 LGHDT and CDR2 YNNKEL (reference sequence). Between the trimmed V and J ends, which lost 0 bases and 7 bases, there was a span of 13 bases. The CDR3 coding sequence is TGTGCCAGCAGCCAAGAAGGCGGGAGCTCCCAGCCCCAGCATTTT. It codes for CASSQEGGSSQPQHF.

This sequence joins TRBV6-5 and TRBJ2-7, with TRBD1 as a possible D gene (8 bases). This CDR3 comprises 14 residues. Trimming cost V 11 bases and J 3 bases, with 20 bases left between them. Per the germline V gene, CDR1 is MNHEY and CDR2 is SVGAGI. The CDR3 bases are TGTGCCGGGGGGGGGACAGGTTCCGACTACGAGCAGTACTTC. Amino acid sequence: CAGGGTGSDYEQYF.

A word on this clone: Compared with germline, one end of the junction differs, possibly owing to a read error. Other DNA sequences from this sample encode an identical CDR3 as well. V usage is TRBV19 and J usage is TRBJ1-1; possibly TRBD1 for D (6 bases). Germline V gives CDR1 LNHDA, CDR2 SQIVND (reference sequence). CDR3 length: 12 amino acids. The DNA of the CDR3 is TGTGCCAGTAACCAGGGGAGGGCTGAAGCTTTTTTT. Translation gives CASNQGRAEAFF.

V and J are TRBV4-3 and TRBJ1-6; D remains ambiguous. CDR3 length equals 14 residues. From germline, CDR1 is LGHNA and CDR2 YSLEER. With 6 bases removed from V and 7 bases from J, the gap between germline ends came to 13 bases. CDR3 loop: CASRWVAENSPLHF. CDR3 nucleotides: TGCGCCAGCAGATGGGTAGCCGAAAATTCACCCCTCCACTTT.